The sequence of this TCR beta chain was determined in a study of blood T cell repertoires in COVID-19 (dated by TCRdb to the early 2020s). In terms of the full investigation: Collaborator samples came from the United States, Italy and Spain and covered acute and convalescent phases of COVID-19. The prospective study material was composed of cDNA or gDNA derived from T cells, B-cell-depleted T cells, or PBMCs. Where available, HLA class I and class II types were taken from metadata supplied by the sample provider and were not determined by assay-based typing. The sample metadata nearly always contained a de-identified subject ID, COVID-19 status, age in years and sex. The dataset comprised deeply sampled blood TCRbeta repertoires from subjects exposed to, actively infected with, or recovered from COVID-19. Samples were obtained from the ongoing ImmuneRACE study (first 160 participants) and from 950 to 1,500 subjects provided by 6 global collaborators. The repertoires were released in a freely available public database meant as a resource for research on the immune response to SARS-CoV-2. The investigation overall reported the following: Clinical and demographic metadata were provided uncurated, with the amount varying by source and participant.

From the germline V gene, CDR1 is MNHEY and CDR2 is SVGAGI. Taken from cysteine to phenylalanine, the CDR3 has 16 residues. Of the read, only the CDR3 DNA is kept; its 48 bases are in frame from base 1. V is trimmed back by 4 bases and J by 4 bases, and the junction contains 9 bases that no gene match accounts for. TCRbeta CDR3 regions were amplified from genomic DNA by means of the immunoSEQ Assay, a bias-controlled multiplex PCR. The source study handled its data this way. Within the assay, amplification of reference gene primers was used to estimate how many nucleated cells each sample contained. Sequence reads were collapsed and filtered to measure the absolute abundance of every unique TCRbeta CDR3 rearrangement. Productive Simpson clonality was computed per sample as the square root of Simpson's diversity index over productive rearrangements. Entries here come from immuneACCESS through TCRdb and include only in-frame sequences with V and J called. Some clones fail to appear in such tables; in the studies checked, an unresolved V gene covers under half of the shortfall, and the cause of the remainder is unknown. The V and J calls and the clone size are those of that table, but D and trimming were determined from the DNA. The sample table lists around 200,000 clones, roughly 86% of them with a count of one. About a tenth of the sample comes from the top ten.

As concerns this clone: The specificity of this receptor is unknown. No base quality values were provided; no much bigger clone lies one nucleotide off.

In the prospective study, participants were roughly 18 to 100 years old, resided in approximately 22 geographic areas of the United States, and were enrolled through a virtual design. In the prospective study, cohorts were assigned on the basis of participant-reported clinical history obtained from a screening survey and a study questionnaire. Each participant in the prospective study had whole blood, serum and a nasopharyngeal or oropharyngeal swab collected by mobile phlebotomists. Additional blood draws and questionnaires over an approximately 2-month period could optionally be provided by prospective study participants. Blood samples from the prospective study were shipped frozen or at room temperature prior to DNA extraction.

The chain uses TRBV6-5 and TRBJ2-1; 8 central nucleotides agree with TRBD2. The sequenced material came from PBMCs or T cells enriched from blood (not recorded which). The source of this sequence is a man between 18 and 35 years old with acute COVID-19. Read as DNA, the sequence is TGTGCCAGCAGTTCTCGAGAAAGCGGGAGATACAATGAGCAGTTCTTC. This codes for CASSSRESGRYNEQFF.